The T cell receptor beta chain under discussion was sequenced for a study of T cell responses to AZD1222 COVID-19 vaccine. About this clone itself: The antigen is undetermined.

Data came from immunoSEQ multiplex PCR; TCRdb stores just in-frame clones and leaves some out. The sample has more than 140,000 clones; roughly nine tenths are singletons. CDR3 size: 13 residues. Germline lookup yields CDR1 SEHNR and CDR2 FQNEAQ (reference sequence). Trimming pared 8 bases from V and 5 bases from J, leaving 13 bases between. Broader study findings: Females made up more of the donors, who were largely white British, and clonal diversity may have come out too low. Epitopes outside B.1.351 and B.1.1.7 mutated regions reportedly drew nearly half of spike TCRs.

This chain connects TRBV7-9 to TRBJ2-1; D remains ambiguous. This clonotype was obtained from an adult in good health. Sequenced material: peripheral blood, taken on day 0 of AZD1222 vaccination. CDR3 bases: TGTGCCAGCTTTCAGGAGTTACACAATGAGCAGTTCTTC. Translated: CASFQELHNEQFF.